The subject of this entry is one T cell receptor (beta chain). Its antigen is not known. This record comes from a study of CD8+ T cells in alopecia areata. At the level of the study: Severity was scored as percentage of affected scalp area in treated patients. Study observations and caveats: The study found tofacitinib significantly decreased scalp clonality and expanded CD8+ clones among the top 100.

Treatment specified: oral pan-JAK inhibitor, 5-10 mg twice daily. The study team obtained lesional scalp punch biopsies and peripheral blood from alopecia areata patients. Germline V gene data show CDR1 as MGHRA and CDR2 as YSYEKL. V was trimmed by 1 base and J by 7 bases, leaving 13 bases between them. This CDR3 is built from 14 residues. Following RNA extraction, reverse transcription yielded cDNA that acted as the sequencing template. The method was immunoSEQ multiplex PCR; TCRdb's version includes in-frame clones alone and lacks a portion of them. The sample records roughly 99,000 clones, about four fifths being singletons.

The chain recombines TRBV4-1 with TRBJ1-1; weak D call: TRBD1 (6 bases). The source is a human donor with alopecia areata. The input for sequencing was CD8+ T cells sorted from blood, taken at week 24, from a patient treated with tofacitinib. CDR3 residues: CASSQARGTDEAFF. In DNA form, the CDR3 reads TGCGCCAGCAGCCAAGCCAGGGGTACTGATGAAGCTTTCTTT.